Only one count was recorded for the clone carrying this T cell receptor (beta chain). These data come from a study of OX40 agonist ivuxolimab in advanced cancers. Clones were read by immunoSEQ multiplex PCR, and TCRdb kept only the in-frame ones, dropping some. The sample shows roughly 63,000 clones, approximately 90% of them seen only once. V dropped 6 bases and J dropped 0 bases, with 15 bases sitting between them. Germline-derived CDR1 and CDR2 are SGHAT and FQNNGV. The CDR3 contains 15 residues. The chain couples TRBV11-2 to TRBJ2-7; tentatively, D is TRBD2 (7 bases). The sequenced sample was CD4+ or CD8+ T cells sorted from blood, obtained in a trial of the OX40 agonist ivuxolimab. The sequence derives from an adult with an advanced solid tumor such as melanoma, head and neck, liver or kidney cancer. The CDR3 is CASSQWGGFSYEQYF. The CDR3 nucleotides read TGTGCCAGCAGTCAGTGGGGGGGCTTCTCCTACGAGCAGTACTTC.